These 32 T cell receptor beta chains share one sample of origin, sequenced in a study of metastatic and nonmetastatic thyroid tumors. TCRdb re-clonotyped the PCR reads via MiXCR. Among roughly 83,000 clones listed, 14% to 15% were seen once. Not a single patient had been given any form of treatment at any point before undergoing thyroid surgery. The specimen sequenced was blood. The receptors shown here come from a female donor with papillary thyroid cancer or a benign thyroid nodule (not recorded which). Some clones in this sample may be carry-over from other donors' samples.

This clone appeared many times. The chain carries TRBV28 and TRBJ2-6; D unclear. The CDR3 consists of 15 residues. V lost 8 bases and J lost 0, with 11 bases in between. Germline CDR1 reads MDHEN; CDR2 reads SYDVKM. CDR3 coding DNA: TGTGCCAGCGGTAGCAGATTCTCTGGGGCCAACGTCCTGACTTTC. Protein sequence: CASGSRFSGANVLTF.

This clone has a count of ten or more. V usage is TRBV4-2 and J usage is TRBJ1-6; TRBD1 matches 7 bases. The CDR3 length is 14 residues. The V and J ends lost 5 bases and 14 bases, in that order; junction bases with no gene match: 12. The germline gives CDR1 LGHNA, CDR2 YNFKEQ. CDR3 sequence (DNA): TGTGCCAGCAGCTCTCTCAGGGGGGAACAGGCCCTCCACTTT. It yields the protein CASSSLRGEQALHF.

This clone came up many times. The CDR3 sequence: CASSWDRGLGQPQHF. In nucleotides, the CDR3 is TGTGCCAGCAGCTGGGACAGGGGGCTCGGACAGCCCCAGCATTTT. The chain joins TRBV12-3 or TRBV12-4 to TRBJ1-5, with 12 nucleotides matching TRBD1. The CDR3 is 15 residues long. Unmatched junction bases numbered 7, after V lost 6 bases and J lost 7 bases.

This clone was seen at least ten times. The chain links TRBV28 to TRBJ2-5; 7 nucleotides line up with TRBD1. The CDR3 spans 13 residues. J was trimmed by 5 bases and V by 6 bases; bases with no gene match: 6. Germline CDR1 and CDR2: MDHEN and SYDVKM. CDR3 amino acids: CASRSGQDETQYF. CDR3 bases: TGTGCCAGCAGATCAGGACAGGACGAGACCCAGTACTTC. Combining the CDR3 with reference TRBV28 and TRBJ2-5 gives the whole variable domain DVKVTQSSRYLVKRTGEKVFLECVQDMDHENMFWYRQDPGLGLRLIYFSYDVKMKEKGDIPEGYSVSREKKERFSLILESASTNQTSMYLCASRSGQDETQYFGPGTRLLVL.

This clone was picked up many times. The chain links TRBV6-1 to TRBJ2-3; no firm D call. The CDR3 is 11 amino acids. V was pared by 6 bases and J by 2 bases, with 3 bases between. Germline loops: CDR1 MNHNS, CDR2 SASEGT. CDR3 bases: TGTGCCAGCAGCAACACAGATACGCAGTATTTT. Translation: CASSNTDTQYF.

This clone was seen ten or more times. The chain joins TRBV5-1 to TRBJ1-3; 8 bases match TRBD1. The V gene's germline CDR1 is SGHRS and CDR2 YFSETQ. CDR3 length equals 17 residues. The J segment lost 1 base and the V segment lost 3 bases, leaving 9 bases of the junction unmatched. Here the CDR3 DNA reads TGCGCCAGCAGCTACAAGTCAGGGGGCGCTTCTGGAAACACCATATATTTT. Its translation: CASSYKSGGASGNTIYF.

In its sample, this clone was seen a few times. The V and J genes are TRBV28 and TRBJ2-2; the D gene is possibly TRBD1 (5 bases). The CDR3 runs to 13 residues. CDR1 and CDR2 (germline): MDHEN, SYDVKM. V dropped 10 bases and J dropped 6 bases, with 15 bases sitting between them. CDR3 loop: CAIRPRVSGELFF. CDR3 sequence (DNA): TGTGCCATCAGACCCAGGGTCTCCGGGGAGCTGTTTTTT. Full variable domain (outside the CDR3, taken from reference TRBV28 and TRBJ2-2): DVKVTQSSRYLVKRTGEKVFLECVQDMDHENMFWYRQDPGLGLRLIYFSYDVKMKEKGDIPEGYSVSREKKERFSLILESASTNQTSMYLCAIRPRVSGELFFGEGSRLTVL.

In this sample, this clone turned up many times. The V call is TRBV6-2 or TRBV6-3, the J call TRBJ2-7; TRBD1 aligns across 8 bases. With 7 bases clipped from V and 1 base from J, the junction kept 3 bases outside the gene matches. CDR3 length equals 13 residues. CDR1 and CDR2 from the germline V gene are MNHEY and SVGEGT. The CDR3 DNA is TGTGCCAGCACTAGGACAGGGTCCTACGAGCAGTACTTC. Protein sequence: CASTRTGSYEQYF.

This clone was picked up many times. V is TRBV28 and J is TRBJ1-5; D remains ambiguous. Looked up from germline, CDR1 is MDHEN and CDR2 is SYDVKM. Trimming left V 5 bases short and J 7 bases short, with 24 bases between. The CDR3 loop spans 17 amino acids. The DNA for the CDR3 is TGTGCCAGCAGTCAACTTAAGGGCAGGACGGTGATGCAGCCCCAGCATTTT. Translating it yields CASSQLKGRTVMQPQHF.

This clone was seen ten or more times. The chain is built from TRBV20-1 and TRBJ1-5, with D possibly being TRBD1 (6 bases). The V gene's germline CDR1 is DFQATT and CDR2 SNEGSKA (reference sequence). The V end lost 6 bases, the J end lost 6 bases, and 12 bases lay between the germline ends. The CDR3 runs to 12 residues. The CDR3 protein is CSAGQGSQPQHF. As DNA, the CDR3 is TGCAGTGCGGGCCAGGGGAGTCAGCCCCAGCATTTT.

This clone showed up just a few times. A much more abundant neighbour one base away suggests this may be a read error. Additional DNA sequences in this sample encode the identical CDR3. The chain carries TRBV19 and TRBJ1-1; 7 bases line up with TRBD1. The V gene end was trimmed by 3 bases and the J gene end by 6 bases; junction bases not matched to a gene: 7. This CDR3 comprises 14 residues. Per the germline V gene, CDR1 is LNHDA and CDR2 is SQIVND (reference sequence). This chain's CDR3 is CASSMTGPGAEAFF. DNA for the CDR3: TGTGCCAGTAGTATGACAGGGCCGGGAGCTGAAGCTTTCTTT.

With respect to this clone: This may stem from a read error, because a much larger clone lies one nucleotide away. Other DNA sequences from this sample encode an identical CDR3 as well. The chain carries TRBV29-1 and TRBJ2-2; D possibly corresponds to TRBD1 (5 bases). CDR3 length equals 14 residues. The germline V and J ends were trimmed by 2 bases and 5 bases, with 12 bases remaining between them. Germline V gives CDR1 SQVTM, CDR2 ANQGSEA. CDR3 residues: CSVEIQGRTGELFF. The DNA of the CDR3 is TGCAGCGTTGAAATCCAGGGTAGGACCGGGGAGCTGTTTTTT.

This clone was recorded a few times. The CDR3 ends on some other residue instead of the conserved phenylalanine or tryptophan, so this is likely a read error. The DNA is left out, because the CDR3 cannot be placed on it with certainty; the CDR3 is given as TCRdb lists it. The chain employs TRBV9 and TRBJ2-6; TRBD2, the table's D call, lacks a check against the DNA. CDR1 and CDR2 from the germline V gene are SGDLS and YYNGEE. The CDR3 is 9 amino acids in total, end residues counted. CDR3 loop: CASSEVPSG.

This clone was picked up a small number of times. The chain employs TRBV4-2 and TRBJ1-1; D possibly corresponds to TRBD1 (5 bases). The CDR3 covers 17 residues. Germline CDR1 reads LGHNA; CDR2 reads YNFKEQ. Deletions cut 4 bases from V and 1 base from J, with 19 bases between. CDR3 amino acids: CASSPQGASGTNTEAFF. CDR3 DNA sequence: TGTGCCAGCAGCCCCCAAGGCGCATCCGGGACGAACACTGAAGCTTTCTTT.

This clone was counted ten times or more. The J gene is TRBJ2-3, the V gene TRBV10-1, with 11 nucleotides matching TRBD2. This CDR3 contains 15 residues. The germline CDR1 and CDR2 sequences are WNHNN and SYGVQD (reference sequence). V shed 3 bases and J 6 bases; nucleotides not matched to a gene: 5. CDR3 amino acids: CASSEIAGGADTQYF. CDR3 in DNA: TGCGCCAGCAGTGAAATAGCGGGGGGGGCCGATACGCAGTATTTT.

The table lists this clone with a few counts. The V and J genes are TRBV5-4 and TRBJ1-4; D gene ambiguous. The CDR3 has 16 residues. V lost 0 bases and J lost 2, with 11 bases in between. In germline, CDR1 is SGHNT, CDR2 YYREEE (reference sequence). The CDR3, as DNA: TGTGCCAGCAGCTTGGGCCCTAGCGTGACTAATGAAAAACTGTTTTTT. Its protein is CASSLGPSVTNEKLFF.

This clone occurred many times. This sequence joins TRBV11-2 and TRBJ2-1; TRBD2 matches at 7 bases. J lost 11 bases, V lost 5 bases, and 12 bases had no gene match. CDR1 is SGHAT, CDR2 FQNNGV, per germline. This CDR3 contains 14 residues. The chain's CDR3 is CASSLPSGTTQQFF. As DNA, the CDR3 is TGTGCCAGCAGCCTACCTTCCGGGACTACCCAGCAGTTCTTC.

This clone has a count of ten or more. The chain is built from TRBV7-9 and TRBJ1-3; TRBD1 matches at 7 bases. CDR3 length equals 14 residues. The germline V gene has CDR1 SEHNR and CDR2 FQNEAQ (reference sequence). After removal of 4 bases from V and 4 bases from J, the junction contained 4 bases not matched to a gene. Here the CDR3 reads CASSYPGQGNTIYF. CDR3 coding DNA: TGTGCCAGCAGCTATCCGGGACAGGGAAACACCATATATTTT.

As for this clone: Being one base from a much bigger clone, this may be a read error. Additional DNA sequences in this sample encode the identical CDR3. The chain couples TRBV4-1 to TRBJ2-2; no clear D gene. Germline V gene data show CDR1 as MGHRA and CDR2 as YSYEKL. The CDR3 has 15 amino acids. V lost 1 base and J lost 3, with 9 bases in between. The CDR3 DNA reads TGCGCCAGCAGCCAAGCCCGTCAATACACCGGGGAGCTGTTTTTT. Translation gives CASSQARQYTGELFF.

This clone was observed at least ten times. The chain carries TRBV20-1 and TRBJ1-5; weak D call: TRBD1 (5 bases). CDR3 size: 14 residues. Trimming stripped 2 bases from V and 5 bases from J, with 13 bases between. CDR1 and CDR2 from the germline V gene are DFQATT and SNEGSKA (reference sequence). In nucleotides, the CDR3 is TGCAGTGCTAGACCGCAGGGTGAGGATCAGCCCCAGCATTTT. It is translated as CSARPQGEDQPQHF.

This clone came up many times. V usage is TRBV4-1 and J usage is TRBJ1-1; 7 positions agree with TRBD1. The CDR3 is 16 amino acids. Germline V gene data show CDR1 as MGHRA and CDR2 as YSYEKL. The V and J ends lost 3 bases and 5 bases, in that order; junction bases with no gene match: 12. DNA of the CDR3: TGCGCCAGCAGCCATCCTGCGGACAGGAGGAGAACTGAAGCTTTCTTT. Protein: CASSHPADRRRTEAFF.

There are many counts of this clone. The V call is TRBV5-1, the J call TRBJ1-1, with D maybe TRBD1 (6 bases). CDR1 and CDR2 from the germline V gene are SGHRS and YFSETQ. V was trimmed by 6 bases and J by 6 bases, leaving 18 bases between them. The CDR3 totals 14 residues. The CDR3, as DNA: TGCGCCAGCACCCGAGGGGGGAAGAAGGCTGAAGCTTTCTTT. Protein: CASTRGGKKAEAFF.

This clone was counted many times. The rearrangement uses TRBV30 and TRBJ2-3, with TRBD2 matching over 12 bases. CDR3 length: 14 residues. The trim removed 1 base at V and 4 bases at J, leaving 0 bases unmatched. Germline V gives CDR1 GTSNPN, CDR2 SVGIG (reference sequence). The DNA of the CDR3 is TGTGCCTGGAGTGGACTAGCGGGGGCAGATACGCAGTATTTT. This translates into CAWSGLAGADTQYF.

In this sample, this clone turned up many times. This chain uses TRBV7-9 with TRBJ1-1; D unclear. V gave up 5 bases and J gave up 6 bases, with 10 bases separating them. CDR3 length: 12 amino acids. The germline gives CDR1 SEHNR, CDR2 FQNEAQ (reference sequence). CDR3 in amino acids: CASSLEVSEAFF. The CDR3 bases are TGTGCCAGCAGCCTCGAGGTCTCTGAAGCTTTCTTT.

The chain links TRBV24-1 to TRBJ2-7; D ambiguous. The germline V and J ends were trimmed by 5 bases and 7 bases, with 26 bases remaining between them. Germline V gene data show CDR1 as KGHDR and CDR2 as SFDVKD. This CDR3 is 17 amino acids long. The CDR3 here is CATSALMGYSVYHEQYF. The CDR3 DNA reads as TGTGCCACCAGTGCCTTGATGGGGTACAGTGTTTACCATGAGCAGTACTTC.

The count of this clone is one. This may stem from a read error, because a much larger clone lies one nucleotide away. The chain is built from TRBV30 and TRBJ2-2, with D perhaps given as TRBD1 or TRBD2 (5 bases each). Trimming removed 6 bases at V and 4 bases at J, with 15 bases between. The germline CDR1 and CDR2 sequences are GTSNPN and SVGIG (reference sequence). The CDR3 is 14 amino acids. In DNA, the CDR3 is TGTGCCTGTAATGTCGTGAGGGGCACCGGGGAGCTGTTTTTT. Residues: CACNVVRGTGELFF.

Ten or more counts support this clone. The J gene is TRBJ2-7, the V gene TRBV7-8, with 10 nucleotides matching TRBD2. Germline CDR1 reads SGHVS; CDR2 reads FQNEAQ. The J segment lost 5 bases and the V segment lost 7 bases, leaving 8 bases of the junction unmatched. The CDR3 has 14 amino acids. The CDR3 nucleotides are TGTGCCAGCATCGACCTAGCGGGGGAAGACGAGCAGTACTTC. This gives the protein CASIDLAGEDEQYF.

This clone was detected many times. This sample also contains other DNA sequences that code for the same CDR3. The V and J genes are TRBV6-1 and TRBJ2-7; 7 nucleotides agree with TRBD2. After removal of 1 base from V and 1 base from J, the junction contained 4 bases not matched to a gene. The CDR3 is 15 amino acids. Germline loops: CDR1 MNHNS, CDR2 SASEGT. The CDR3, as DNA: TGTGCCAGCAGTGAAGGGGGGGGATGGTCCTACGAGCAGTACTTC. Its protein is CASSEGGGWSYEQYF.

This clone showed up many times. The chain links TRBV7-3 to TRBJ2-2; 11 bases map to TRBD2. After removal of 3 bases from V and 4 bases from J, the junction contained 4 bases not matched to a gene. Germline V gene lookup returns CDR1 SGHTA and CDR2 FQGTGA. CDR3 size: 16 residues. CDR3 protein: CASSFLSGGGTGELFF. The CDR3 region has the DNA TGTGCCAGCAGCTTCCTTAGCGGGGGGGGCACCGGGGAGCTGTTTTTT.

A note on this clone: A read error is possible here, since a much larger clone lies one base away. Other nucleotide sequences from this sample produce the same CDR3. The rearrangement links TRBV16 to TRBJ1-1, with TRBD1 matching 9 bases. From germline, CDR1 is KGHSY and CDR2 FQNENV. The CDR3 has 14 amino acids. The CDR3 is CASSQDITGGKAFF. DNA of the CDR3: TGTGCCAGCAGCCAAGATATTACAGGGGGCAAAGCCTTCTTT.

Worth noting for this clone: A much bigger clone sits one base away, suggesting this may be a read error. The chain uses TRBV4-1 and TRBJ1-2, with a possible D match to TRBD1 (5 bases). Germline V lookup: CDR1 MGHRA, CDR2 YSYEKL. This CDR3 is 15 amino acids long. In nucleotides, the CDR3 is TGCGCCAGCAACCAAGAGGGGTCAGGATGGTATGGCTACACCTTC. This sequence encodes CASNQEGSGWYGYTF.

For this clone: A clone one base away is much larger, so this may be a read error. CDR3 sequence reads: CASEDRGYQPHHF. The CDR3 DNA follows: TGTGCCTCCGAAGATCGGGGGTACCAGCCCCATCATTTT. The chain joins TRBV28 to TRBJ1-5; D perhaps matches TRBD1 (5 bases). Germline CDR1 reads MDHEN; CDR2 reads SYDVKM. This CDR3 comprises 13 residues.